Below, one T cell receptor beta chain is given with its context. A sample-barcoded 5' primer and a J-beta primer mix were used in a second PCR of about 7 to 11 cycles. TCRdb re-called the 5' RACE reads with MiXCR, one entry per CDR3 protein. The sample holds over 750,000 distinct CDR3 sequences; 25% are singletons and the top ten take 9.4%. Germline V CDR1 and CDR2: MDHEN, SYDVKM. This CDR3 has 15 residues. V dropped 5 bases and J dropped 3; count of bases not matched to a gene: 7. This record belongs to a study of blood T cells in healthy people across ages. Study-wide background: The template switching approach captured approximately one barcoded beta molecule for every two T cells.

The sample also formed part of further work on T cells of mothers and their children. Turning to that study: There were over 8.5 million TCR beta CDR3 reads from each mother and 2.5 million to 3.5 million from each child.

V gene TRBV28 combines with J gene TRBJ2-5; TRBD1 aligns across 9 bases. The origin of this receptor is a boy aged 5-17 years in good health. The sequencing input was blood. As DNA, the CDR3 is TGTGCCAGCAGTACCAGGACAGGGGCGGAAGAGACCCAGTACTTC. As protein: CASSTRTGAEETQYF. The full variable domain, in which reference TRBV28 and TRBJ2-5 provide the parts outside the CDR3, is DVKVTQSSRYLVKRTGEKVFLECVQDMDHENMFWYRQDPGLGLRLIYFSYDVKMKEKGDIPEGYSVSREKKERFSLILESASTNQTSMYLCASSTRTGAEETQYFGPGTRLLVL.